This TCR beta chain was obtained from a study of shared clonotypes between healthy human individuals. Sequenced by immunoSEQ multiplex PCR; TCRdb stores in-frame clones only, minus some. The sample comprises about 590,000 clones, 95% to 96% of which are singletons, and 0.11% rests with the top ten. Cells designated naive CD8 were CD45RO-negative and were positively selected for CCR7, with terminally differentiated effector memory CD45RA+ cells excluded. Germline CDR1 is SEHNR and CDR2 is FQNEAQ (reference sequence). Trimming removed 9 bases at V and 5 bases at J, with 13 bases between. CDR3 size: 13 residues.

The chain is built from TRBV7-9 and TRBJ2-2; D not certain. Sequencing was done on a sample of naive CD8+ T cells sorted from blood. The TCR sequence derives from a woman in her twenties or thirties in good health. The CDR3: CARSQTGTGELFF. DNA for the CDR3: TGTGCCAGAAGTCAGACCGGGACCGGGGAGCTGTTTTTT.